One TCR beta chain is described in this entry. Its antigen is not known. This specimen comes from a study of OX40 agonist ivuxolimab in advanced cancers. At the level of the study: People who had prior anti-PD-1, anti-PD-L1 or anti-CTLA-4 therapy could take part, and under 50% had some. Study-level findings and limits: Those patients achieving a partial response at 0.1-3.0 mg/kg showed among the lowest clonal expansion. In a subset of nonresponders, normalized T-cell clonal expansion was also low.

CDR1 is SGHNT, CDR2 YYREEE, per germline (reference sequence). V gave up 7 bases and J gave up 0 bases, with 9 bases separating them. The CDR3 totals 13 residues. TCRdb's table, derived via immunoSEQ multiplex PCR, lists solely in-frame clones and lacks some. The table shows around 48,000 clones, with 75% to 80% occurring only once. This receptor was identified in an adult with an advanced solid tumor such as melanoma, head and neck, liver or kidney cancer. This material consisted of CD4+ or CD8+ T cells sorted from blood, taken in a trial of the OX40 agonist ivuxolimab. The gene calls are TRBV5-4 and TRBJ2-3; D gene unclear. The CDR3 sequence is CASRLPSTDTQYF. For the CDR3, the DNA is TGTGCCAGCCGCCTCCCTAGCACAGATACGCAGTATTTT.